This TCR beta chain was sequenced during a study of molecular identifiers for immune sequencing clone quantification. Via MiXCR, TCRdb re-called the PCR reads, giving one row per CDR3 protein. Here the sample spans around 300,000 distinct CDR3 sequences, roughly 24% being singletons. The CDR3 spans 15 residues. Per germline, CDR1 MGHRA and CDR2 YSYEKL. Note on this clonotype: One junction end does not reproduce the germline sequence, and a read error may be involved.

The source material was naive CD8+ T cells from blood, with Jurkat cell RNA spiked in. Subset of the sample: FACS-sorted CD8+CD4-CCR7+CD45RA+ naive T cells. The origin of this receptor is a human donor in good health. Some libraries in this study had Jurkat cell RNA spiked in. The chain couples TRBV4-1 to TRBJ2-7, with D perhaps TRBD1 (7 bases). This chain's CDR3 is CTSSQRRDSTYEQYF. The CDR3 DNA follows: TGCACCAGCAGCCAAAGGAGGGACAGTACCTACGAGCAGTACTTC.